These 9 T cell receptor beta chains were sequenced from one sample in a study of radiotherapy plus CTLA-4 blockade in lung cancer (dated by TCRdb to the late 2010s). The library was built by means of the immunoSEQ multiplex PCR assay. This is the immuneACCESS table as TCRdb keeps it, with only in-frame sequences that have V and J called. A part of the clones is gone; compared with another copy, unresolved V genes explain less than half, and the rest is unexplained. Here the sample has 24,000 or so clones; around 71% occur a single time. The ten largest clonotypes hold roughly 3.3% of the sample. The starting material was peripheral blood, obtained from a patient treated with radiotherapy plus ipilimumab. These receptors were collected from a human donor with non-small cell lung cancer whose response to radiotherapy plus ipilimumab could not be evaluated.

J is TRBJ1-2 and V is TRBV14, with D tentatively TRBD1 (5 bases). In germline, CDR1 is SGHDN, CDR2 FVKESK. This CDR3 comprises 17 residues. Trimming pared 2 bases from V and 0 bases from J, leaving 16 bases between. CDR3 sequence: CASSQHPGKLANYGYTF. The DNA for the CDR3 is TGTGCCAGCAGCCAACATCCAGGGAAGTTAGCTAACTATGGCTACACCTTC.

This clone was found once. The chain recombines TRBV7-8 with TRBJ1-4; TRBD1 aligns across 7 bases. Germline V lookup: CDR1 SGHVS, CDR2 FQNEAQ. This CDR3 region has 16 residues. After removal of 5 bases from V and 7 bases from J, the junction contained 13 bases not matched to a gene. The CDR3 protein is CASSPNRQGSSEKLFF. The DNA for the CDR3 is TGTGCCAGCAGCCCCAACCGACAGGGAAGTAGTGAAAAACTGTTTTTT. The full variable domain, its missing parts supplied by reference TRBV7-8 and TRBJ1-4, is GAGVSQSPRYKVAKRGQDVALRCDPISGHVSLFWYQQALGQGPEFLTYFQNEAQLDKSGLPSDRFFAERPEGSVSTLKIQRTQQEDSAVYLCASSPNRQGSSEKLFFGSGTQLSVL.

The V call is TRBV7-2, the J call TRBJ2-7, with TRBD2 matching 10 bases. Germline V gives CDR1 SGHTA, CDR2 FQGNSA. V gave up 4 bases and J gave up 13 bases; unmatched junction bases: 16. CDR3 length: 15 amino acids. The CDR3 bases are TGTGCCAGCAGCTCCCCCAGGAGGTTAGCGGGAGGTGTTTACTTC. It translates to CASSSPRRLAGGVYF. Supplemented by reference TRBV7-2 and TRBJ2-7, the full variable domain reads GAGVSQSPSNKVTEKGKDVELRCDPISGHTALYWYRQSLGQGLEFLIYFQGNSAPDKSGLPSDRFSAERTGGSVSTLTIQRTQQEDSAVYLCASSSPRRLAGGVYFGPGTRLTVT.

The chain employs TRBV7-2 and TRBJ2-2, with D hard to call. V shed 5 bases and J shed 0 bases, with 10 bases lying between them. The CDR3 runs to 15 residues. The germline gives CDR1 SGHTA, CDR2 FQGNSA. CDR3: CASSRRHANTGELFF. CDR3 DNA: TGTGCCAGCAGCCGCAGACACGCGAACACCGGGGAGCTGTTTTTT.

The chain has TRBV7-9 and TRBJ1-2, with unresolved D. CDR3 length: 14 amino acids. Germline CDR1 is SEHNR and CDR2 is FQNEAQ (reference sequence). Deletions cut 0 bases from V and 0 bases from J, with 5 bases between. The chain's CDR3 is CASSLAGANYGYTF. In DNA, the CDR3 is TGTGCCAGCAGCTTAGCAGGAGCTAACTATGGCTACACCTTC.

As to this clone: Relative to the germline gene, one junction end is altered; a read error may explain this. V and J are TRBV7-7 and TRBJ2-1, with 11 bases fitting TRBD2. The germline CDR1 and CDR2 sequences are SSHAT and FNYEAQ (reference sequence). CDR3 length: 15 amino acids. The CDR3: CASSLGTSGSYEQFF. In DNA, the CDR3 is TGTGCTAGCAGCTTAGGCACTAGCGGGAGCTATGAGCAGTTCTTC. The whole variable domain, filled in from reference TRBV7-7 and TRBJ2-1, reads GAGVSQSPRYKVTKRGQDVTLRCDPISSHATLYWYQQALGQGPEFLTYFNYEAQPDKSGLPSDRFSAERPEGSISTLTIQRTEQRDSAMYRCASSLGTSGSYEQFFGPGTRLTVL.

J is TRBJ2-2 and V is TRBV15, with D possibly being TRBD2 (6 bases). This CDR3 contains 15 residues. V dropped 0 bases and J dropped 3 bases, with 8 bases sitting between them. Germline lookup yields CDR1 LNHNV and CDR2 YYDKDF (reference sequence). Written as DNA, the CDR3 is TGTGCCACCAGCAGAGATTGGAGGGACACCGGGGAGCTGTTTTTT. Its protein product is CATSRDWRDTGELFF.

This chain connects TRBV10-1 to TRBJ2-5; tentative D call: TRBD1 (6 bases). The germline V gene has CDR1 WNHNN and CDR2 SYGVQD (reference sequence). Trimming shortened V by 4 bases and J by 5 bases, and 11 bases separated the two germline ends. This CDR3 has 13 residues. DNA for the CDR3: TGCGCCAGCAGTGGACAGGTTATGGAGACCCAGTACTTC. Amino acids: CASSGQVMETQYF.

CDR3 nucleotide sequence: TGCGCCAGCAGCCAAACTTACAGCTCTGGAAACACCATATATTTT. This gives the protein CASSQTYSSGNTIYF. This chain connects TRBV4-3 to TRBJ1-3; D unresolved. The CDR3 consists of 15 residues. Trimming stripped 2 bases from V and 0 bases from J, with 8 bases between. CDR1 is LGHNA, CDR2 YSLEER, per germline.